The entry below describes one TCR beta chain. Its antigen is currently unknown. Germline loops: CDR1 MNHNS, CDR2 SASEGT. The CDR3 covers 13 residues. V gave up 2 bases and J gave up 3 bases, with 8 bases separating them. This table comes from immunoSEQ multiplex PCR, and its TCRdb copy is limited to in-frame clones, with some not included. The sample has 15,000 to 20,000 clones, 81% seen once; the top ten hold approximately 11%. The data stem from a study of CD4 T cells in relation to SARS-CoV-2 and coronaviruses. Study details: TCR beta CDR3s were sequenced after approximately ten-day antigen culture of PBMCs. Controls used an HIV-1 Nef peptide pool or no peptide.

The study's findings and limits: SARS-CoV-2-driven expansion was significantly weaker in crossreactive than monoreactive clones.

CD4+ T cells from unexposed donors were obtained before the COVID-19 pandemic (2011-2018). The cells were cultured for approximately ten days before CD4+ T cells were isolated. As cell numbers allowed, unexposed-donor CD4+ T cells faced SARS-CoV-2 S/N and four cold-coronavirus spikes. The chain combines TRBV6-1 with TRBJ2-7; tentative D call: TRBD2 (5 bases). The sequencing input was CD4+ T cells from PBMCs, cultured in vitro. This receptor was taken from a human donor in good health. The CDR3 is CASSEPGSYEQYF. The DNA of the CDR3 is TGTGCCAGCAGTGAACCGGGGAGCTACGAGCAGTACTTC.